This is a list of T cell receptor beta chains from one sample in a study of cytomegalovirus exposure and HLA in healthy donors. Sequenced by immunoSEQ multiplex PCR; TCRdb stores in-frame clones only, minus some. Among under 120,000 clones listed, 60% to 70% were seen once. Sequenced material: PBMCs. The receptors originated from a man aged 30-40 years in good health and CMV-seropositive. Both conserved end residues are part of each CDR3. D genes are given only for firm matches. Clone sizes are given selectively: once, few, many, or a class where the clone is expanded.

cdr3_nt: TGTGCCATCAGTGAGTCGTTAGGAGGGACTGAAGCTTTCTTT
cdr3_aa: CAISESLGGTEAFF
j_call: TRBJ1-1
clone_size: NA
d_call: NA
v_call: TRBV10-3

cdr3_nt: TGTGCCATCAGTGAGGACAGGGGGCAGTACACCGGGGAGCTGTTTTTT
cdr3_aa: CAISEDRGQYTGELFF
j_call: TRBJ2-2
clone_size: NA
d_call: TRBD1
v_call: TRBV10-3

cdr3_nt: TGTGCCAGCAGCGTAGGGGGTAGCGGGGGCCAAAATGAGCAGTTCTTC
cdr3_aa: CASSVGGSGGQNEQFF
j_call: TRBJ2-1
clone_size: NA
d_call: TRBD2
v_call: TRBV9

cdr3_nt: TGTGCCAGCAGCGACCTCAGGGGCGCCAAAAACATTCAGTACTTC
cdr3_aa: CASSDLRGAKNIQYF
j_call: TRBJ2-4
clone_size: few
d_call: NA
v_call: TRBV7-8

cdr3_nt: TGTGCCAGCAGTTACACCTCGACAGTTAATTCCTACGAGCAGTACTTC
cdr3_aa: CASSYTSTVNSYEQYF
j_call: TRBJ2-7
clone_size: NA
d_call: NA
v_call: TRBV6-5

cdr3_nt: TGTGCCAGCAGTTACTCCCCTCTCGCCGGGGAGCTGTTTTTT
cdr3_aa: CASSYSPLAGELFF
j_call: TRBJ2-2
clone_size: few
d_call: NA
v_call: TRBV6-6

cdr3_nt: TGTGCCAGCAGCGTGGGACAGCTTACCGGGGAGCTGTTTTTT
cdr3_aa: CASSVGQLTGELFF
j_call: TRBJ2-2
clone_size: NA
d_call: TRBD1
v_call: TRBV9

cdr3_nt: TGTGCCAGCACCCTGGGACAGGGGATTAGGAATGAGCAGTTCTTC
cdr3_aa: CASTLGQGIRNEQFF
j_call: TRBJ2-1
clone_size: NA
d_call: TRBD1
v_call: TRBV6-5

cdr3_nt: TGTGCCAGCAGCTTAGTGGGCAGGGTGACCGGGGAGCTGTTTTTT
cdr3_aa: CASSLVGRVTGELFF
j_call: TRBJ2-2
clone_size: NA
d_call: NA
v_call: TRBV7-9

cdr3_nt: TGTGCCAGCAGTTTAGGAGGTGTGGGAAACACCATATATTTT
cdr3_aa: CASSLGGVGNTIYF
j_call: TRBJ1-3
clone_size: NA
d_call: NA
v_call: TRBV27

cdr3_nt: TGTGCCAGCAGCGTGTCCGGGGGGGGAGGAGAGCAGTACTTC
cdr3_aa: CASSVSGGGGEQYF
j_call: TRBJ2-7
clone_size: once
d_call: TRBD2
v_call: TRBV9

cdr3_nt: TGTGCCAGCAGTTACAGGGGGAAAGGGGAAAAACTGTTTTTT
cdr3_aa: CASSYRGKGEKLFF
j_call: TRBJ1-4
clone_size: NA
d_call: NA
v_call: TRBV6-5

cdr3_nt: TGTGCCAGCAGTTACCTTGAGTATGGGCATTCACCCCTCCACTTT
cdr3_aa: CASSYLEYGHSPLHF
j_call: TRBJ1-6
clone_size: NA
d_call: NA
v_call: TRBV6-6

cdr3_nt: TGTGCCGCCTCTCCCGGGACAGGGCACGGCTACACCTTC
cdr3_aa: CAASPGTGHGYTF
j_call: TRBJ1-2
clone_size: few
d_call: TRBD1
v_call: TRBV19

cdr3_nt: TGTGCCAGTAGTCCCGACCAGGGGAGGACCCAGTACTTC
cdr3_aa: CASSPDQGRTQYF
j_call: TRBJ2-5
clone_size: NA
d_call: NA
v_call: TRBV19

cdr3_nt: TGTGCCAGCAGCTTATCAGGGACAGCTAATTCACCCCTCCACTTT
cdr3_aa: CASSLSGTANSPLHF
j_call: TRBJ1-6
clone_size: NA
d_call: TRBD1
v_call: TRBV11-2

cdr3_nt: TGCGCCAGCAGCTTGGAGGGGCTAACCGGGGAGCTGTTTTTT
cdr3_aa: CASSLEGLTGELFF
j_call: TRBJ2-2
clone_size: NA
d_call: NA
v_call: TRBV5-1

cdr3_nt: TGTGCCAGCAGTGTTAGTAGGTGGGCAGTAAATCAGCCCCAGCATTTT
cdr3_aa: CASSVSRWAVNQPQHF
j_call: TRBJ1-5
clone_size: NA
d_call: NA
v_call: TRBV6-1

cdr3_nt: TGTGCCAGTCGTTCTCAACTAGCGGGGGGCCTCAATGAGCAGTTCTTC
cdr3_aa: CASRSQLAGGLNEQFF
j_call: TRBJ2-1
clone_size: NA
d_call: TRBD2
v_call: TRBV19

cdr3_nt: TGTGCCAGCAGCACCGGGGGGACTAATGAAAAACTGTTTTTT
cdr3_aa: CASSTGGTNEKLFF
j_call: TRBJ1-4
clone_size: NA
d_call: NA
v_call: TRBV5-5

cdr3_nt: TGTGCCATCAGTGAGGCAGGGGCTTTTCGTGAAAAACTGTTTTTT
cdr3_aa: CAISEAGAFREKLFF
j_call: TRBJ1-4
clone_size: NA
d_call: NA
v_call: TRBV10-3

cdr3_nt: TGTGCCAGCAGTGAAGCGGGGGGGTTTGGAAACACCATATATTTT
cdr3_aa: CASSEAGGFGNTIYF
j_call: TRBJ1-3
clone_size: few
d_call: NA
v_call: TRBV2

cdr3_nt: TGTTCCAGCAGCCCCCTGGACAGGGGGACCTACGAGCAGTACTTC
cdr3_aa: CSSSPLDRGTYEQYF
j_call: TRBJ2-7
clone_size: few
d_call: TRBD1
v_call: TRBV7-9

cdr3_nt: TGTGCCAGCAGCTTACAACAGGGCCACGAGCAGTACTTC
cdr3_aa: CASSLQQGHEQYF
j_call: TRBJ2-7
clone_size: NA
d_call: NA
v_call: TRBV7-6

cdr3_nt: TGTGCCAGCAGCTTAGGACAGGGGGCAGGCTATGGCTACACCTTC
cdr3_aa: CASSLGQGAGYGYTF
j_call: TRBJ1-2
clone_size: NA
d_call: TRBD1
v_call: TRBV11-2

cdr3_nt: TGTGCCATTCCTGGGGGGGGGTCCTACAATGAGCAGTTCTTC
cdr3_aa: CAIPGGGSYNEQFF
j_call: TRBJ2-1
clone_size: NA
d_call: TRBD2
v_call: TRBV2

cdr3_nt: TGTGCCATCAGTGAGGGACAGGGTGGATTTAATTCACCCCTCCACTTT
cdr3_aa: CAISEGQGGFNSPLHF
j_call: TRBJ1-6
clone_size: few
d_call: TRBD1
v_call: TRBV10-3

cdr3_nt: TGTGCCAGCAGCTTAGGGGTCTGGAGTGAGCAGTTCTTC
cdr3_aa: CASSLGVWSEQFF
j_call: TRBJ2-1
clone_size: few
d_call: NA
v_call: TRBV7-9

cdr3_nt: TGTGCCAGCAGCTTAGTGGAGGGGGGAGGGGTGAGCAATGAGCAGTTCTTC
cdr3_aa: CASSLVEGGGVSNEQFF
j_call: TRBJ2-1
clone_size: few
d_call: NA
v_call: TRBV7-2

cdr3_nt: TGTGCCAGCAGCCTTAGCGGGGGGACCTACGAGCAGTACTTC
cdr3_aa: CASSLSGGTYEQYF
j_call: TRBJ2-7
clone_size: once
d_call: TRBD2
v_call: TRBV13

cdr3_nt: TGTGCCAGCAGTGAAAAGGCTCTTAGCCAATCCGGGACAGCCGCCTACGAGCAGTACTTC
cdr3_aa: CASSEKALSQSGTAAYEQYF
j_call: TRBJ2-7
clone_size: NA
d_call: TRBD1
v_call: TRBV6-1

cdr3_nt: TGTGCCAGCAGCGCCGGGACAGGGTTTGCCTATGGCTACACCTTC
cdr3_aa: CASSAGTGFAYGYTF
j_call: TRBJ1-2
clone_size: NA
d_call: TRBD1
v_call: TRBV9

cdr3_nt: TGTGCCAGCAGTGAGCTTTCAGGAATGTACAATGAGCAGTTCTTC
cdr3_aa: CASSELSGMYNEQFF
j_call: TRBJ2-1
clone_size: few
d_call: NA
v_call: TRBV6-1

cdr3_nt: TGTGCCAGCAGCTTGGGGACAGTCCTGAACGAGCAGTACTTC
cdr3_aa: CASSLGTVLNEQYF
j_call: TRBJ2-7
clone_size: NA
d_call: TRBD1
v_call: TRBV11-2

cdr3_nt: TGCGCCAGCAGCGTGGCTTTAAGGGGGACTAGCGGTTTACGACAAGAGACCCAGTACTTC
cdr3_aa: CASSVALRGTSGLRQETQYF
j_call: TRBJ2-5
clone_size: NA
d_call: TRBD2
v_call: TRBV5-1

cdr3_nt: TGCGCCAGCAGCTTGGATCAACAGGGAACTGAAGCTTTCTTT
cdr3_aa: CASSLDQQGTEAFF
j_call: TRBJ1-1
clone_size: NA
d_call: NA
v_call: TRBV5-1

cdr3_nt: TGCGCCAGCAGCTTTGACAGGGCTAACACCGGGGAGCTGTTTTTT
cdr3_aa: CASSFDRANTGELFF
j_call: TRBJ2-2
clone_size: NA
d_call: TRBD1
v_call: TRBV5-1

cdr3_nt: TGTGCCAGCAGTGAAAGCGGCCTCGGTCAGCCCCAGCATTTT
cdr3_aa: CASSESGLGQPQHF
j_call: TRBJ1-5
clone_size: NA
d_call: NA
v_call: TRBV2

cdr3_nt: TGTGCCTGGAGTGAGGGGTGGGGTGAAAAACTGTTTTTT
cdr3_aa: CAWSEGWGEKLFF
j_call: TRBJ1-4
clone_size: few
d_call: NA
v_call: TRBV30

cdr3_nt: TGTGCCAGCTCACCAATCACAGGGGACGAGCAGTACTTC
cdr3_aa: CASSPITGDEQYF
j_call: TRBJ2-7
clone_size: NA
d_call: TRBD1
v_call: TRBV18